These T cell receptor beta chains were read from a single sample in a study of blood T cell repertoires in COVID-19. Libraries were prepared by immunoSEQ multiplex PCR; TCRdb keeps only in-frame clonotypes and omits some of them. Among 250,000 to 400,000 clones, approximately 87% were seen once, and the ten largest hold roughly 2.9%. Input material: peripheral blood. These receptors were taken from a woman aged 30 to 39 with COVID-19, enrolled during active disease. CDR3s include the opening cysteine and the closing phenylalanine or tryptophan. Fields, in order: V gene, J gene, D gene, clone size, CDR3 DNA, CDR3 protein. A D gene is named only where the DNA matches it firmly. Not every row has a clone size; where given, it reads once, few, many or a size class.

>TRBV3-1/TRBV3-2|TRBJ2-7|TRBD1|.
TGTGCCAGCAGCCAAGGGACAGGGATCTACGAGCAGTACTTC
CASSQGTGIYEQYF
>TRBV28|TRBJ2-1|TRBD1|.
TGTGCCAGCAGGGCTCGGGGACAGGGGGTAAATGAGCAGTTCTTC
CASRARGQGVNEQFF
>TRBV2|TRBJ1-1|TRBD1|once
TGTGCCAGCAGCCTTAGGGGGCTTGGGACTGAAGCTTTCTTT
CASSLRGLGTEAFF
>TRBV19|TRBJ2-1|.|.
TGTGCCAGTAGTTCTTCGACTGGCTACTACAATGAGCAGTTCTTC
CASSSSTGYYNEQFF
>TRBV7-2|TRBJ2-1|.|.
TGTGCCAGCAGCTTCGACTCTGACCCCCGCTCCTACAATGAGCAGTTCTTC
CASSFDSDPRSYNEQFF
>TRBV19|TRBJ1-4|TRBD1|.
TGTGCCAGTAGTATGGGGACAGGGAGTGAAAAACTGTTTTTT
CASSMGTGSEKLFF
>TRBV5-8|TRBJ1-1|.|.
TGTGCCAGCAGCCCCAGGGTCGGAAGCGCTATGAACACTGAAGCTTTCTTT
CASSPRVGSAMNTEAFF
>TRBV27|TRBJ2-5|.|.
TGTGCCAGCAGTTTATCTAGCGGACTACAAGAGACCCAGTACTTC
CASSLSSGLQETQYF
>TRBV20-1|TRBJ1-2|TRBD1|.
TGCAGTGGCCGGACAGGGTATGGCTACACCTTC
CSGRTGYGYTF
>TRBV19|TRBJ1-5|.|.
TGTGCCAGTAGTACAGGGGTGGGTCAGCCCCAGCATTTT
CASSTGVGQPQHF
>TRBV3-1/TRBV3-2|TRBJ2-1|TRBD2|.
TGTGCCAGCAGCCAAGTGAGAGCGGGAGTTGTCAATGAGCAGTTCTTC
CASSQVRAGVVNEQFF
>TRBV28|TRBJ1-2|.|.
TGTGCCAGCAGTTCTGACGGCACGGCAGGATATGGCTACACCTTC
CASSSDGTAGYGYTF
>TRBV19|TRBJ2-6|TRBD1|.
TGTGCCAGTAGTATCACAGGGGGCGCCGGGGCCAACGTCCTGACTTTC
CASSITGGAGANVLTF
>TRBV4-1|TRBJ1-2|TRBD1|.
TGCGCCAGCAGCCCCGGACAGGAGTATGGCTACACCTTC
CASSPGQEYGYTF
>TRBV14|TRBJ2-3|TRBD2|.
TGTGCCAGCCCCGGGACTAGCGGGAGGGCCGTGATCCGCTGTACGCAGTATTTT
CASPGTSGRAVIRCTQYF
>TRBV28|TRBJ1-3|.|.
TGTGCCAGCAGTTTTAGAGGTAAAGGCACCATATATTTT
CASSFRGKGTIYF
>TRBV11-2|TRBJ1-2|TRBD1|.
TGTGCCAGCAGCTCGGGACAGGGAAACATCTACACCTTC
CASSSGQGNIYTF
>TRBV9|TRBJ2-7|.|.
TGTGCCAGCAGCCTACGCCCAGCCACCGCAGCTACAGTTTACGAGCAGTACTTC
CASSLRPATAATVYEQYF
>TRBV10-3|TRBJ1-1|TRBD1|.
TGTGCCATCAGTGAGAGACAGGGCTACACTGAAGCTTTCTTT
CAISERQGYTEAFF